This T cell receptor beta chain was captured in a study of blood T cell repertoires in COVID-19 (dated by TCRdb to the early 2020s). Regarding the study in general: Collaborator samples came from the United States, Italy and Spain and covered acute and convalescent phases of COVID-19. The repertoires were released in a freely available public database intended as a resource for research on the immune response to SARS-CoV-2. Subjects who had been exposed to COVID-19, were actively infected with it, or had recovered from it provided the deeply sampled blood TCRbeta repertoires that made up the dataset. The material from the prospective study consisted of cDNA or gDNA derived from T cells, B-cell-depleted T cells, or PBMCs. Where available, HLA class I and class II types were taken from metadata supplied by the sample provider and were not determined by assay-based typing. A de-identified subject ID, COVID-19 status, age in years and sex were almost always included in the sample metadata. The samples were drawn from two sources: the first 160 participants of the ongoing ImmuneRACE study, and 950 to 1,500 subjects contributed by 6 global collaborators.

Note on this clone: Its antigen remains unidentified. The input lacks base qualities; no much larger clone sits a single base away.

Whole blood was collected in K2EDTA tubes by collaborating institutions according to the institutions' own protocols. For TCRbeta analysis, collaborator samples were shipped as frozen whole blood, as isolated PBMCs, or as DNA extracted from either sample type. The immunoSEQ Assay, a bias-controlled multiplex PCR, was used to amplify TCRbeta CDR3 regions from genomic DNA. As for how the authors treated the data: The number of nucleated cells in each sample was estimated by amplification of reference gene primers within the assay. Sequence reads were collapsed and filtered to measure the absolute abundance of every unique TCRbeta CDR3 rearrangement. For each sample, productive Simpson clonality was calculated as the square root of Simpson's diversity index over productive rearrangements. The table was pulled from immuneACCESS by TCRdb, which kept in-frame rearrangements only. Such tables lose some clones; where checked, under half of the loss comes from unresolved V genes, and the rest has no known cause. The DNA gave D and trimming, while V, J and clone size come from that table. The sample profile shows around 170,000 clones; around 88% of them were found once. Of the sample, more than 3.5% falls within the top ten clones.

The CDR3 sequence holds 16 residues, the cysteine and phenylalanine included. The only DNA kept is the CDR3, 48 bases in frame from the first base. Via the germline V gene (reference sequence), CDR1 is GTSNPN and CDR2 SVGIG. Compared with germline, V lacks 2 bases and J lacks 6 bases; bases without a gene match: 13. Study-wide findings and limitations: The quantity of clinical and demographic metadata differed by source and by participant and was supplied without curation.

What was sequenced was peripheral blood. Rearrangement joined TRBV30 to TRBJ1-5; 7 bases in between match TRBD1. The sequence derives from a woman aged 25-40 years with acute or convalescent COVID-19. For the CDR3, the sequence is CAWSFAGGYASQPQHF. In nucleotides, the sequence is TGTGCCTGGAGTTTCGCAGGGGGTTATGCTAGTCAGCCCCAGCATTTT.